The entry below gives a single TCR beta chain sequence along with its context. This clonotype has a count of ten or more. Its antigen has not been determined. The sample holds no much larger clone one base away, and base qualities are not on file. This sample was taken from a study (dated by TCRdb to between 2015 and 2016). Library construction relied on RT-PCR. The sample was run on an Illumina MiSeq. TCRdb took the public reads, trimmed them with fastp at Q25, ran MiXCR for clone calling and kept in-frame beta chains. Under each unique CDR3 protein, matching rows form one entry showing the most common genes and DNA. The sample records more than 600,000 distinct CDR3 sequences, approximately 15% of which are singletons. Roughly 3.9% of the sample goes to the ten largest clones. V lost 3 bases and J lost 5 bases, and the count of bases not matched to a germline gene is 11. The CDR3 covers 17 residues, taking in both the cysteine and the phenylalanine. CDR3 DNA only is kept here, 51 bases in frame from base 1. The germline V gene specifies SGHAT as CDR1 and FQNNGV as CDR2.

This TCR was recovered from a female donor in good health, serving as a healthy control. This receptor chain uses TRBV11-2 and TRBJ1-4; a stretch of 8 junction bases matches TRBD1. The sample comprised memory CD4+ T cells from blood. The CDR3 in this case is CASSFRDRSLRNEKLFF. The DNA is TGTGCCAGCAGCTTCCGGGACAGGTCCCTCCGAAATGAAAAACTGTTTTTT.